Reported below is one T cell receptor (beta chain). Its specificity is not known. These data originate in a study of shared clonotypes between healthy human individuals. The V gene's germline CDR1 is MNHEY and CDR2 SVGAGI. The V segment lost 0 bases and the J segment 4 bases; nucleotides outside the gene matches: 3. The CDR3 runs 15 residues. As defined, naive CD8 cells were CD45RO-negative and positively selected for CCR7, with terminally differentiated effector memory CD45RA+ cells excluded. Healthy HIV-negative adults without recent acute infections or vaccinations served as donors. Only in-frame clones appear in the TCRdb table, and some are missing; sequencing was by immunoSEQ multiplex PCR. The profile shows 550,000 to 650,000 clones, approximately 96% of them singletons. General study findings and limits: Despite large depth, sorted-subset datasets appeared incompletely sequenced.

The chain links TRBV6-5 to TRBJ1-5; 7 bases line up with TRBD1. The receptor was derived from a woman younger than 45 in good health. Sequenced sample: naive CD8+ T cells sorted from blood. As DNA, the CDR3 is TGTGCCAGCAGTTACTCGGCAGGGGGTAATCAGCCCCAGCATTTT. Translating it yields CASSYSAGGNQPQHF.